Each of the 9 T cell receptor beta chains below was sequenced from the same sample in a study of blood T cells in healthy people across ages. Then a second PCR, running roughly 7 to 11 cycles, was carried out with a sample-barcoded 5' primer and a J-beta primer mix. One entry per CDR3 protein, called by TCRdb with MiXCR from the 5' RACE reads. Counted here are fewer than 2,000,000 distinct CDR3 sequences, around 42% occurring once; the ten biggest clones make up about 21%. Input material: blood. The receptors stem from a human donor in good health.

The V gene is TRBV29-1, the J gene TRBJ1-2; no clear D. Trimming shortened V by 4 bases and J by 8 bases, and 14 bases separated the two germline ends. Germline CDR1 reads SQVTM; CDR2 reads ANQGSEA. This CDR3 is 12 amino acids long. Here the CDR3 reads CSVGDRPDGYTF. The CDR3 nucleotides are TGCAGCGTTGGAGATCGGCCAGACGGCTACACCTTC. The variable domain in full, completed from reference TRBV29-1 and TRBJ1-2, reads SAVISQKPSRDICQRGTSLTIQCQVDSQVTMMFWYRQQPGQSLTLIATANQGSEATYESGFVIDKFPISRPNLTFSTLTVSNMSPEDSSIYLCSVGDRPDGYTFGSGTRLTVV.

This clonotype came up a few times. The chain joins TRBV12-3 or TRBV12-4 to TRBJ2-7; D remains unclear. CDR3 length: 14 amino acids. The V end lost 5 bases, the J end lost 5 bases, and 16 bases lay between the germline ends. Here the CDR3 reads CASSPLFGTHEQYF. The CDR3 DNA sequence: TGTGCCAGCAGTCCTCTATTCGGTACCCACGAGCAGTACTTC.

Only a few counts were recorded for this clonotype. The V and J genes are TRBV10-3 and TRBJ2-7; D is ambiguous. The CDR3 has 13 residues. Per germline, CDR1 ENHRY and CDR2 SYGVKD. V was cut by 7 bases and J by 0 bases, with 10 bases left in between. This CDR3 reads CAIKSSSSYEQYF. The CDR3, as DNA: TGTGCCATCAAATCAAGTAGCTCCTACGAGCAGTACTTC.

This sequence joins TRBV13 and TRBJ2-3, with D perhaps matching TRBD2 (5 bases). CDR1 PRHDT and CDR2 FYEKMQ come from the germline V gene (reference sequence). Trimming removed 2 bases at V and 6 bases at J, with 9 bases between. The length of the CDR3 is 13 residues. In DNA, the CDR3 is TGTGCCAGCAGCTTAAGGGAGAGCGATACGCAGTATTTT. Protein product: CASSLRESDTQYF.

This chain connects TRBV6-5 to TRBJ2-7; no clear D gene. The V gene lost 3 bases and the J gene lost 1 base, with 10 bases spanning the gap. The CDR3 contains 14 residues. In germline, CDR1 is MNHEY, CDR2 SVGAGI. CDR3 sequence reads: CASSYFFGSYEQYF. The CDR3 DNA follows: TGTGCCAGCAGTTATTTCTTTGGGTCCTACGAGCAGTACTTC.

This chain uses TRBV28 with TRBJ2-7; TRBD2 is a possible D gene (6 bases). The CDR3 contains 14 residues. Trimming took off 6 bases at V and 3 bases at J, with 15 bases between the two ends. Germline values: CDR1 MDHEN, CDR2 SYDVKM. The CDR3 is CASSPAGQSYEQYF. CDR3 in DNA: TGTGCCAGCAGCCCCGCGGGGCAGAGCTACGAGCAGTACTTC.

This clonotype was seen a handful of times. This chain uses TRBV9 with TRBJ1-2, with TRBD1 matching 9 bases. From germline, CDR1 is SGDLS and CDR2 YYNGEE. With 2 bases clipped from V and 2 bases from J, the junction kept 4 bases outside the gene matches. The CDR3 is 15 residues long. As DNA, the CDR3 is TGTGCCAGCAGCGTTGGACAGGGGCCGAACTATGGCTACACCTTC. Its protein product is CASSVGQGPNYGYTF.

V gene TRBV7-3 combines with J gene TRBJ2-1, with 11 bases aligning to TRBD1. Germline CDR1 SGHTA, CDR2 FQGTGA. The CDR3 extends over 17 amino acids. Unmatched junction bases numbered 13, after V lost 5 bases and J lost 7 bases. CDR3 sequence reads: CASSAFPGQGAANEQFF. The CDR3 bases are TGTGCCAGCAGCGCCTTCCCAGGACAGGGGGCCGCAAATGAGCAGTTCTTC.

The CDR3 nucleotides read TGTGCCAGCAGTCGGGGGGTCCTAAAGCACAATGAGCAGTTCTTC. Its protein product is CASSRGVLKHNEQFF. This chain joins TRBV12-3 or TRBV12-4 and TRBJ2-1; 7 bases match TRBD2. Unmatched junction bases numbered 9, after V lost 5 bases and J lost 5 bases. The CDR3 is 15 residues long.